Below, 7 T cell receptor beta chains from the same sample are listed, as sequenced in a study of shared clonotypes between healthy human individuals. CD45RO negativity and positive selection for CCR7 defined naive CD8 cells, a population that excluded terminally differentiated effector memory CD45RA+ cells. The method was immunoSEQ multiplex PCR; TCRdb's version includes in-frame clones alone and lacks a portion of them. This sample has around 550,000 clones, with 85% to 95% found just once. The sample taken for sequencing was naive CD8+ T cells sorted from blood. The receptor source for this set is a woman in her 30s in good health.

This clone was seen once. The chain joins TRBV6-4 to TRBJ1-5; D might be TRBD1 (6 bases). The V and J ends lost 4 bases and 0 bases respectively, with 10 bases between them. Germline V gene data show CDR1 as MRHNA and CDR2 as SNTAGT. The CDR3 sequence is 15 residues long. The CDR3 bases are TGTGCCAGCAGTGTCACAGGGTATAGCAATCAGCCCCAGCATTTT. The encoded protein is CASSVTGYSNQPQHF.

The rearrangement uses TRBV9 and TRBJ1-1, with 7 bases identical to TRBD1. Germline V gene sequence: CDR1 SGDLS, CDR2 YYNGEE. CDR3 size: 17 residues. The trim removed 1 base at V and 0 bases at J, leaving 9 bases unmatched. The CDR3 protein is CASSVTPRQGMNTEAFF. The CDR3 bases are TGTGCCAGCAGCGTAACCCCCCGACAGGGTATGAACACTGAAGCTTTCTTT.

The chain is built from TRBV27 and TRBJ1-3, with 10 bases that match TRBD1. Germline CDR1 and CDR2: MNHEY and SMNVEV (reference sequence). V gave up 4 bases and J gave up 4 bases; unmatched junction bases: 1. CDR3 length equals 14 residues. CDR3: CASSSTGGGNTIYF. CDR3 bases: TGTGCCAGCAGTTCGACAGGGGGCGGAAACACCATATATTTT.

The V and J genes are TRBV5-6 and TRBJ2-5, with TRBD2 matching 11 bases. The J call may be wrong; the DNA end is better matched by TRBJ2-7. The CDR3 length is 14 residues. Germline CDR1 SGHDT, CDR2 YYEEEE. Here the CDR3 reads CASNPASGRYEQYF. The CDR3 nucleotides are TGTGCCAGCAATCCGGCTAGCGGGAGGTACGAGCAGTACTTC.

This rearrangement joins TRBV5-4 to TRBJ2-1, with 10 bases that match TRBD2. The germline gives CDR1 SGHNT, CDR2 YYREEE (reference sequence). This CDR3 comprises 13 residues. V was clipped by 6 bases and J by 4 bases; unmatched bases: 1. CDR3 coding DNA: TGTGCCAGCACTAGCGGGGGATACAATGAGCAGTTCTTC. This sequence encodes CASTSGGYNEQFF.

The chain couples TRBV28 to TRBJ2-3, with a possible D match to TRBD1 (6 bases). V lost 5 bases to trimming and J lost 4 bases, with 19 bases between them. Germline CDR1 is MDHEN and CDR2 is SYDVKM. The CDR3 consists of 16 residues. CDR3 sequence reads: CASSPRGGEKSDTQYF. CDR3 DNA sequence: TGTGCCAGCAGTCCGCGAGGGGGAGAAAAATCAGATACGCAGTATTTT.

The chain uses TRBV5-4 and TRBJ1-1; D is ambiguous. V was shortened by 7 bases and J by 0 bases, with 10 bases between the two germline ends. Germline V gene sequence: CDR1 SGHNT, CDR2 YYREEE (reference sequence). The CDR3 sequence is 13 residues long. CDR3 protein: CASRWQLNTEAFF. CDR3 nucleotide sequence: TGTGCCAGCCGCTGGCAGCTGAACACTGAAGCTTTCTTT.